The clone carrying this T cell receptor beta chain came up a few times. This specimen comes from a study of blood T cell repertoires in COVID-19. Background on the study: There were acute and convalescent COVID-19 samples, and they came from the United States, Italy and Spain. In each case, the material was cDNA or gDNA derived from T cells, B-cell-depleted T cells, or PBMCs.

The authors' processing: Amplification from reference gene primers served as the basis for estimated nucleated cell counts. Method: immunoSEQ multiplex PCR; TCRdb's copy keeps in-frame clones and lacks some. V and J calls and clone size are copied from that table; D and trimming were computed from the DNA. The data contain 70,000 to 80,000 clones, approximately 85% of them singletons. CDR1 is MNHEY and CDR2 is SVGEGT in the germline V gene. V was pared by 6 bases and J by 4 bases, with 23 bases between. The CDR3 consists of 17 residues. The chain uses TRBV6-2 or TRBV6-3 and TRBJ2-3; perhaps TRBD1 as D (5 bases). The receptor comes from a woman aged 80 or over with active or convalescent COVID-19. The sequencing input was peripheral blood. The DNA for the CDR3 is TGTGCCAGCAGCGCTCTCCCACATAATAAACAGGCAGATACGCAGTATTTT. It codes for CASSALPHNKQADTQYF.